This TCR beta chain was documented in a study of Ad26.COV2.S vaccination and SARS-CoV-2 variants. Study details: Recipients of Ad26.COV2.S got it intramuscularly, once or twice 56 days apart. Study results and caveats: Vaccine and placebo recipients had comparable breadth of non-spike TCRs.

Treatment specified: approximately 18 received Ad26.COV2.S at low or high dose, single or two shots; about 5 received placebo; per-sample allocation not given. It was on day 63 after the first vaccine or placebo injection that samples were taken. This person who donated was an adult of 18-55 years in Boston. V lost 4 bases and J lost 5; bases outside the gene matches: 7. Germline V gives CDR1 SGHTS, CDR2 YDEGEE. The CDR3 is 15 residues long. The data were produced by immunoSEQ multiplex PCR, yet TCRdb's version contains in-frame clones alone and is incomplete. The data contain approximately 300,000 clones, around 83% of them singletons. A word on this clone: Its antigen is still unknown.

Material: peripheral blood, obtained in a trial of Ad26.COV2.S vaccine versus placebo. The TCR was taken from a person aged 18-65 years who received the Ad26.COV2.S COVID-19 vaccine or a placebo. The genes are TRBV5-8 and TRBJ1-3; TRBD1 matches at 9 bases. Here the CDR3 DNA reads TGTGCCAGCAGCGCGACAGGGGGACTTCGAAACACCATATATTTT. It codes for CASSATGGLRNTIYF. Together with reference TRBV5-8 and TRBJ1-3, the CDR3 gives the full variable domain: EAGVTQSPTHLIKTRGQQATLRCSPISGHTSVYWYQQALGLGLQFLLWYDEGEERNRGNFPPRFSGRQFPNYSSELNVNALELEDSALYLCASSATGGLRNTIYFGEGSWLTVV.